This TCR beta chain was recovered during a study of T cells expressing NK-cell markers. The CDR3 covers 11 residues. Germline V lookup: CDR1 SGHVS, CDR2 FQNEAQ. TCRdb re-called the 5' RACE reads, yielding one record per CDR3 amino acid sequence without DNA. This sample's table reports 450,000 to 600,000 distinct CDR3 sequences. Material for sequencing was blood T cells: a sorted CD56 or NKG2C T cell subset, CD4+ or CD8+ T cells, or bulk PBMC T cells (not recorded which). The receptor was derived from a man aged 18 to 30 in good health. This chain links TRBV7-8 with TRBJ2-1. CDR3 residues: CASRFGYEQFF.